The TCR beta chain under discussion was sequenced for a study of graft-versus-host responses after intestinal transplantation. On the study more broadly: Multivisceral, liver-intestinal, or isolated intestinal transplants were performed in recipients. Overall study findings and caveats: Some GvH clones were seen earlier in gut or blood, suggesting intestinal origin. When patients had graft-donor T cell macrochimerism, their allografts held high graft-versus-host to host-versus-graft clonal ratios. Among circulating GvH clones, peak levels were associated with early post-transplant declines in HvG clones.

This clone was counted a single time. Its target is not known. The assay was immunoSEQ multiplex PCR, and TCRdb's table has in-frame clones only and misses some. The table records 20,000 to 30,000 clones, 70% to 90% of them present only once. The CDR3 covers 15 residues. The V gene lost 3 bases and the J gene lost 1 base, with 12 bases spanning the gap. In germline, CDR1 is KGHSH, CDR2 LQKENI. The sequence was obtained from a human patient who received an intestinal transplant, so some T cells may come from the graft donor. Specimen: PBMCs, collected 28 days after intestinal transplant. This rearrangement joins TRBV18 to TRBJ1-1; D is possibly TRBD1 (5 bases). In DNA, the CDR3 is TGTGCCAGCTCACCCAGGACGGGGGGGAACACTGAAGCTTTCTTT. Protein sequence: CASSPRTGGNTEAFF.